The rows below give T cell receptor beta chains drawn from one sample of a study of T cell clones after liver transplantation. TCRdb's copy holds only in-frame clones and misses some; the assay was immunoSEQ multiplex PCR. Of around 110,000 clones in the sample, 90% were seen once. This specimen consisted of CD4+ T cells from blood, obtained 12 months after liver transplant. Source of these receptors: a human patient who received a liver transplant. Certain T cells may be donor cells from the graft. CDR3s include the opening cysteine and the closing phenylalanine or tryptophan. D genes are given only for firm matches.

cdr3_aa: CASSIGGAEDTQYF; j_call: TRBJ2-3; v_call: TRBV19; d_call: .
cdr3_aa: CSVVSAGSYEQYF; j_call: TRBJ2-7; v_call: TRBV29-1; d_call: .
cdr3_aa: CASSISPNSGNTIYF; j_call: TRBJ1-3; v_call: TRBV19; d_call: .
cdr3_aa: CASSQTLGMGNEKLFF; j_call: TRBJ1-4; v_call: TRBV28; d_call: .
cdr3_aa: CASSGRGQVEAFF; j_call: TRBJ1-1; v_call: TRBV5-4; d_call: TRBD1
cdr3_aa: CASSLDRITTYGYTF; j_call: TRBJ1-2; v_call: TRBV7-8; d_call: .
cdr3_aa: CAGRDMSYEQYF; j_call: TRBJ2-7; v_call: TRBV2; d_call: .
cdr3_aa: CASSTRVLWEGVSNQPQHF; j_call: TRBJ1-5; v_call: TRBV19; d_call: .
cdr3_aa: CASSFGDRGHGEQYF; j_call: TRBJ2-7; v_call: TRBV7-9; d_call: TRBD1
cdr3_aa: CAITKATKHQFF; j_call: TRBJ2-1; v_call: TRBV28; d_call: .
cdr3_aa: CASSQNGDSFDGYTF; j_call: TRBJ1-2; v_call: TRBV23-1; d_call: TRBD1
cdr3_aa: CASSYSGQGGNGELFF; j_call: TRBJ2-2; v_call: TRBV6-5; d_call: TRBD1
cdr3_aa: CASSPPGNRAFNQPQHF; j_call: TRBJ1-5; v_call: TRBV18; d_call: .
cdr3_aa: CASSPIAGPDTQYF; j_call: TRBJ2-3; v_call: TRBV27; d_call: .
cdr3_aa: CASSLVPTGDKNIQYF; j_call: TRBJ2-4; v_call: TRBV5-4; d_call: .
cdr3_aa: CASSLAPGFLYF; j_call: TRBJ2-7; v_call: TRBV7-2; d_call: .
cdr3_aa: CASSLGSSYEQYF; j_call: TRBJ2-7; v_call: TRBV5-6; d_call: .
cdr3_aa: CAWSPLVGRTDTQYF; j_call: TRBJ2-3; v_call: TRBV30; d_call: .
cdr3_aa: CASSGGYGYTF; j_call: TRBJ1-2; v_call: TRBV2; d_call: .
cdr3_aa: CASRGLAGDGYTQYF; j_call: TRBJ2-3; v_call: TRBV28; d_call: TRBD2
cdr3_aa: CASSMTGFGYTF; j_call: TRBJ1-2; v_call: TRBV9; d_call: TRBD1
cdr3_aa: CASSLAGPYNEQFF; j_call: TRBJ2-1; v_call: TRBV27; d_call: .
cdr3_aa: CASSPLRPDGTGRLYGYTF; j_call: TRBJ1-2; v_call: TRBV18; d_call: TRBD1
cdr3_aa: CASSAGGQPPNEKLFF; j_call: TRBJ1-4; v_call: TRBV27; d_call: .
cdr3_aa: CASTSWQVTDTQYF; j_call: TRBJ2-3; v_call: TRBV28; d_call: .
cdr3_aa: CASSPTGVPEAFF; j_call: TRBJ1-1; v_call: TRBV18; d_call: .
cdr3_aa: CASSSGLGPTNYGYTF; j_call: TRBJ1-2; v_call: TRBV11-2; d_call: .
cdr3_aa: CASSLLMGREVVLEQYF; j_call: TRBJ2-7; v_call: TRBV5-6; d_call: TRBD2
cdr3_aa: CASSLRERGEAFF; j_call: TRBJ1-1; v_call: TRBV28; d_call: .
cdr3_aa: CASSFLGTSGIGTGELFF; j_call: TRBJ2-2; v_call: TRBV5-1; d_call: TRBD2
cdr3_aa: CASRFVGSTNEKLFF; j_call: TRBJ1-4; v_call: TRBV5-1; d_call: .
cdr3_aa: CASSPLRENTEAFF; j_call: TRBJ1-1; v_call: TRBV7-9; d_call: .
cdr3_aa: CASSVVDSLSSYNEQFF; j_call: TRBJ2-1; v_call: TRBV9; d_call: .
cdr3_aa: CASNNRVGGELFF; j_call: TRBJ2-2; v_call: TRBV2; d_call: .
cdr3_aa: CASSSEGQGRIHEQYF; j_call: TRBJ2-7; v_call: TRBV11-3; d_call: TRBD1
cdr3_aa: CASGLGQGGADTQYF; j_call: TRBJ2-3; v_call: TRBV12-5; d_call: TRBD1
cdr3_aa: CASSFGSGTYEQYF; j_call: TRBJ2-7; v_call: TRBV5-5; d_call: TRBD2
cdr3_aa: CASSPRDRGSGNTIYF; j_call: TRBJ1-3; v_call: TRBV7-2; d_call: TRBD1
cdr3_aa: CASSVAGGRVRIYGYTF; j_call: TRBJ1-2; v_call: TRBV7-2; d_call: .
cdr3_aa: CASSLSRWDDQPQHF; j_call: TRBJ1-5; v_call: TRBV7-2; d_call: .
cdr3_aa: CASSNRAPYEQYF; j_call: TRBJ2-7; v_call: TRBV7-6; d_call: .
cdr3_aa: CASSSKGLARFGDTQYF; j_call: TRBJ2-3; v_call: TRBV5-6; d_call: TRBD2
cdr3_aa: CASSLRSLAKNIQYF; j_call: TRBJ2-4; v_call: TRBV7-3; d_call: .
cdr3_aa: CSVGQGSKPQHF; j_call: TRBJ1-5; v_call: TRBV29-1; d_call: TRBD1
cdr3_aa: CASRTGTGSTDTQYF; j_call: TRBJ2-3; v_call: TRBV6-5; d_call: TRBD1
cdr3_aa: CASSLLQGNTEAFF; j_call: TRBJ1-1; v_call: TRBV5-1; d_call: .
cdr3_aa: CASSHRVGYEQYF; j_call: TRBJ2-7; v_call: TRBV14; d_call: .
cdr3_aa: CASSRQWGSSSNQPQHF; j_call: TRBJ1-5; v_call: TRBV7-6; d_call: .
cdr3_aa: CASSLERGPQHF; j_call: TRBJ1-5; v_call: TRBV4-2; d_call: .
cdr3_aa: CASRGITWLSGTDNEKLFF; j_call: TRBJ1-4; v_call: TRBV6-7; d_call: TRBD1
cdr3_aa: CASSLLQAIRNQPQHF; j_call: TRBJ1-5; v_call: TRBV28; d_call: .
cdr3_aa: CASSLGQGSFYEQYF; j_call: TRBJ2-7; v_call: TRBV11-2; d_call: TRBD1
cdr3_aa: CASGLGLAGLSADTQYF; j_call: TRBJ2-3; v_call: TRBV12-5; d_call: TRBD2